Described below is a single T cell receptor (beta chain) sequence and its context. Its matching antigen is unknown. This sample was taken from a study of cytomegalovirus exposure and HLA in healthy donors. As for the study in general: The Caucasian-associated ancestry cluster contained 75% to 85% of the 300 to 400 genotyped donors.

General study findings and limits: The study recorded about 150 TCR beta chains that were cytomegalovirus-associated. It has been reported that TCR beta sequences accurately predicted the HLA-A and HLA-B alleles of most subjects. A prior analysis recorded that most TCR beta V segments were productive about 87% or about 30% of the time.

The ends lost 2 bases at V and 3 bases at J; junction bases unmatched: 4. Germline V lookup: CDR1 SGDLS, CDR2 YYNGEE. CDR3 length: 15 amino acids. Researchers ran the PCR with 60 Vbeta and 13 Jbeta primers. Here immunoSEQ multiplex PCR was the method, and the copy in TCRdb shows in-frame clones only, minus some. This sample yields a few hundred thousand clones, of which around 80% are seen a single time; about a sixth belongs to the top ten. The receptor was derived from a man aged 35-49 years in good health and CMV-seronegative. The chain joins TRBV9 to TRBJ1-4, with 7 nucleotides matching TRBD1. Sequences were obtained from PBMCs. The CDR3 DNA follows: TGTGCCAGCAGCGTCCGACAGGGCCCTAATGAAAAACTGTTTTTT. It codes for CASSVRQGPNEKLFF.